The clone carrying this TCR beta chain was counted only a few times. This sample is part of a study of identical twins. TCRdb itself ran the 5' RACE reads through MiXCR, one entry per CDR3 protein. Of hundreds of thousands of distinct CDR3 sequences listed, approximately 6.1% were seen once; the top ten hold around 1.9%. The sequence was obtained from a man younger than 35 in good health. What was sequenced was naive T cells sorted from blood.

CDR3 sequence (DNA): TGTGCCAGCTCACCACGCGACAGCTCATTTAACTATGGCTACACCTTC. It translates to CASSPRDSSFNYGYTF. The chain carries TRBV18 and TRBJ1-2; a possible D gene is TRBD1 (5 bases). The CDR3 loop spans 16 amino acids. Germline values: CDR1 KGHSH, CDR2 LQKENI. V was pared by 1 base and J by 1 base, with 13 bases between.